This T cell receptor (beta chain) was recorded in a study of T cell responses to AZD1222 COVID-19 vaccine. Study-wide findings and caveats: The study identified only a handful of AZD1222 recipients as seropositive at baseline. The donors showed a predominance of white British ancestry and of females, with possible underestimation of clonal diversity. Two AZD1222 doses significantly raised spike-specific TCR breadth and depth over controls. Targeting of unmutated variant regions was reportedly seen in nearly half of spike-specific TCRs.

About this clone itself: The target antigen is unknown.

Repertoires were generated with immunoSEQ multiplex PCR, while TCRdb's copy carries only in-frame clones and drops some. The sample holds 120,000 to 150,000 clones, around 90% seen once. The V end lost 9 bases, the J end lost 2 bases, and 17 bases lay between the germline ends. This CDR3 spans 15 amino acids. Germline V gene sequence: CDR1 LNHDA, CDR2 SQIVND (reference sequence). Here the sequenced sample was peripheral blood, taken 28 days after the second dose of the MenACWY control vaccine. The TCR comes from an adult who received the MenACWY meningococcal vaccine as a control. The rearrangement links TRBV19 to TRBJ1-5; the D gene is possibly TRBD1 (5 bases). The chain's CDR3 is CASDPGGLGNQPQHF. CDR3 DNA: TGTGCCAGCGACCCGGGGGGGTTGGGCAATCAGCCCCAGCATTTT.